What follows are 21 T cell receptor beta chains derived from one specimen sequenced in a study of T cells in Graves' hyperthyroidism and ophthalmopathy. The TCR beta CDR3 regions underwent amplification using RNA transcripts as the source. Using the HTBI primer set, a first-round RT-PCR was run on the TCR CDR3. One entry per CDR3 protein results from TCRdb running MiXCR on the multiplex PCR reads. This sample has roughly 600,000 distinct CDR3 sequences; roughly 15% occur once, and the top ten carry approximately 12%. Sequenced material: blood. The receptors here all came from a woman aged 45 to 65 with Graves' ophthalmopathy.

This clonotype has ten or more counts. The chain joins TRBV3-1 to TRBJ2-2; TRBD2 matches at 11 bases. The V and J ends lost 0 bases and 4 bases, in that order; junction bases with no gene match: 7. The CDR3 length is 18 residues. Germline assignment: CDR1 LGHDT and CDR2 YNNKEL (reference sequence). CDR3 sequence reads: CASSQDEWLAGGTGELFF. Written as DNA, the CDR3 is TGTGCCAGCAGCCAAGATGAGTGGCTAGCGGGAGGCACCGGGGAGCTGTTTTTT.

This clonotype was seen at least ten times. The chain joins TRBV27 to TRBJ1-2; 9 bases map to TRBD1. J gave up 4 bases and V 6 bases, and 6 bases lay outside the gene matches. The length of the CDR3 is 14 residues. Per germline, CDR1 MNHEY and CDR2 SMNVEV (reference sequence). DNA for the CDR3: TGTGCCAGCAGACAGGGGGCGCAGCTCTATGGCTACACCTTC. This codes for CASRQGAQLYGYTF.

As DNA, the CDR3 is TGTGCCAGCAGTAAACTGGAAAGCACTGAAGCTTTCTTT. Translated: CASSKLESTEAFF. This chain links TRBV25-1 with TRBJ1-1; D uncertain. V lost 5 bases, J lost 4 bases, and 11 bases lay in between. The CDR3 sequence is 13 residues long. Per germline, CDR1 MGHDK and CDR2 SYGVNS.

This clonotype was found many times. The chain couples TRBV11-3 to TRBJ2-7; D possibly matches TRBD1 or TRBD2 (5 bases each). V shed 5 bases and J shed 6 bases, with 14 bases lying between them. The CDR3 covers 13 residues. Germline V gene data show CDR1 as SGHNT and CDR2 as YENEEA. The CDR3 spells CASSVQGRGEQYF. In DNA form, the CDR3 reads TGTGCCAGCAGCGTGCAGGGACGGGGCGAGCAGTACTTC.

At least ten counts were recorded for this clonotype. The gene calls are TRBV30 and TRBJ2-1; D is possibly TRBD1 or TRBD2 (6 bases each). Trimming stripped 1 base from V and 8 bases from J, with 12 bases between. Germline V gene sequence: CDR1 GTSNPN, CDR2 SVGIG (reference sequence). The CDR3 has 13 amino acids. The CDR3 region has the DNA TGTGCCTGGAGTGGGGGGGCGCGGGATGAGCAGTTCTTC. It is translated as CAWSGGARDEQFF.

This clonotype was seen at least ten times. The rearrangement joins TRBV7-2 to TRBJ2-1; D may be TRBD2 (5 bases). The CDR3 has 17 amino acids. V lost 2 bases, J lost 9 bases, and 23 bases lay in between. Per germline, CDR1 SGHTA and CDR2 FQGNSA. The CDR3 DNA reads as TGTGCCAGCAGCTTATGGAGGACGGGAACCCCATCATCTGAGCAGTTCTTC. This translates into CASSLWRTGTPSSEQFF.

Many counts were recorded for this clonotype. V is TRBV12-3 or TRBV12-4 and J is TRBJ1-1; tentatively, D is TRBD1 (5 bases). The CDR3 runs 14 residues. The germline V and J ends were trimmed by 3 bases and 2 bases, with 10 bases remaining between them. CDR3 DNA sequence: TGTGCCAGCAGTTTCGGGGGACTAAACACTGAAGCTTTCTTT. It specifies CASSFGGLNTEAFF.

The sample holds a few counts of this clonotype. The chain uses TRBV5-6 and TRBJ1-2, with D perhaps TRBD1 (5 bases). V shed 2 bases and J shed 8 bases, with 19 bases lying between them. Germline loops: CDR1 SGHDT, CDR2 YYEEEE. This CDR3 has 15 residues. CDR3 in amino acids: CASSLPLRGLEGYTF. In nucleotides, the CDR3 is TGTGCCAGCAGCTTACCCTTGCGGGGGTTAGAGGGCTACACCTTC.

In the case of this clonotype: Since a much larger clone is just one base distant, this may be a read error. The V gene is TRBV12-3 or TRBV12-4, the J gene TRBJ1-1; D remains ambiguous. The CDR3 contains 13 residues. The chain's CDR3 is CASGLQMNTEAFF. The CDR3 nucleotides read TGTGCCAGCGGTTTGCAGATGAACACTGAAGCTTTCTTT.

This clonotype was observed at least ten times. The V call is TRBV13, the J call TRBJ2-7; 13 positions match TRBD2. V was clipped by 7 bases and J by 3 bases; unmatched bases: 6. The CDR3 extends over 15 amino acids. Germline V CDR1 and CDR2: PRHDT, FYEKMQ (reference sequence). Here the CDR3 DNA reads TGTGCCAGCACACTAGCGGGAGGGCCGCACTACGAGCAGTACTTC. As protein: CASTLAGGPHYEQYF.

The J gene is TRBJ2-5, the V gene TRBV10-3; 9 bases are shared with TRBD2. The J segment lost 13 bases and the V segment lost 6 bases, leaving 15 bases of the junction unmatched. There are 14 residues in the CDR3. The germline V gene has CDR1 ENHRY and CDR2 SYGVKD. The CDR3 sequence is CAISGPGLASLPYF. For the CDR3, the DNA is TGTGCCATCAGCGGTCCGGGACTAGCTTCTCTCCCGTACTTC.

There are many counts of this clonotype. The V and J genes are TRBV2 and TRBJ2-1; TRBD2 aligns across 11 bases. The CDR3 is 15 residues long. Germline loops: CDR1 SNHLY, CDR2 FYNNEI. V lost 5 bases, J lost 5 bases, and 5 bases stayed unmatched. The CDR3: CASSTGTSGHNEQFF. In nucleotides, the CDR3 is TGTGCCAGCAGTACCGGGACTAGCGGCCACAATGAGCAGTTCTTC.

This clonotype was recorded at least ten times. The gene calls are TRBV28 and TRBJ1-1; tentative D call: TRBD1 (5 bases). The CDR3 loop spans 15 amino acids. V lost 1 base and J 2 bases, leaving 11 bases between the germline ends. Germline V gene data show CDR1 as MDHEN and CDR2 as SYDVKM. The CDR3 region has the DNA TGTGCCAGCAGTTTATACCGGGACGGAAACACTGAAGCTTTCTTT. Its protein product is CASSLYRDGNTEAFF.

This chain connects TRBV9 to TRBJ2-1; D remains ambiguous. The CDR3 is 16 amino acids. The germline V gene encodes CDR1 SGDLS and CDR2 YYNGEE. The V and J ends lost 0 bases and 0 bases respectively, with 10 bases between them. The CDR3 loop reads CASSVGLRTSYNEQFF. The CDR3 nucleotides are TGTGCCAGCAGCGTAGGGTTGCGGACCTCCTACAATGAGCAGTTCTTC.

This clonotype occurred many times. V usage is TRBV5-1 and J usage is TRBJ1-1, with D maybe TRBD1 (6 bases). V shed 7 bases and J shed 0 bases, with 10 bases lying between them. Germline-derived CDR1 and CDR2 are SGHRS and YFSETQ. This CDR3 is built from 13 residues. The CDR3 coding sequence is TGCGCCAGCCAGGGGACGGTGAACACTGAAGCTTTCTTT. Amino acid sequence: CASQGTVNTEAFF.

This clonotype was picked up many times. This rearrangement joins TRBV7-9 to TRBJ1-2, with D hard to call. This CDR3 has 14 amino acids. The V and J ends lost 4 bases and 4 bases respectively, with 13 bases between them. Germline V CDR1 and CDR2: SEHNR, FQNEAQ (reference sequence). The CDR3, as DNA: TGTGCCAGCAGCTCCTCCTATCAATTCTATGGCTACACCTTC. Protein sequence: CASSSSYQFYGYTF. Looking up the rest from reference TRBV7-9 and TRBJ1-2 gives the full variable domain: DTGVSQNPRHKITKRGQNVTFRCDPISEHNRLYWYRQTLGQGPEFLTYFQNEAQLEKSRLLSDRFSAERPKGSFSTLEIQRTEQGDSAMYLCASSSSYQFYGYTFGSGTRLTVV.

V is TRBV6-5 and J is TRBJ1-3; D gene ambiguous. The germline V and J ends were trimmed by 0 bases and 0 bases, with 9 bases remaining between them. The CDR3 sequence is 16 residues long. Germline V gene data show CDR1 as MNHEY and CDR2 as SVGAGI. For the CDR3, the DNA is TGTGCCAGCAGTTACTCGAGTCCAAACTCTGGAAACACCATATATTTT. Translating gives CASSYSSPNSGNTIYF.

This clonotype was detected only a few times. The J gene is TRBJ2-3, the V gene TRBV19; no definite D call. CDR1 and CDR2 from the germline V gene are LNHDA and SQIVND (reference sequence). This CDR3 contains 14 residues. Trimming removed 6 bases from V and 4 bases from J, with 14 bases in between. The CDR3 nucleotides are TGTGCCAGTAGCGCCCAGGAGATCGCAGATACGCAGTATTTT. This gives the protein CASSAQEIADTQYF.

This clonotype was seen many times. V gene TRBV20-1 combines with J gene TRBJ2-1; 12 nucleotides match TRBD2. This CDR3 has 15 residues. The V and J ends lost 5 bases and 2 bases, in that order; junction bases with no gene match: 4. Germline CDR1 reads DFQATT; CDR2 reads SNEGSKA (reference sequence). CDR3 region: CSAHLAGGTYNEQFF. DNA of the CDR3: TGCAGTGCTCACCTAGCGGGAGGGACCTACAATGAGCAGTTCTTC.

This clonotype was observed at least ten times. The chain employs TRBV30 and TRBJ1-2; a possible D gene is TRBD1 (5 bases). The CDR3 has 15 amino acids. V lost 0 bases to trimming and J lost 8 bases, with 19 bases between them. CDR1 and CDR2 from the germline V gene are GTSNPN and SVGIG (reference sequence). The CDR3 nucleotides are TGTGCCTGGAGTGTATTAGGACGAGGGGCAGGAGGCTACACCTTC. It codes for CAWSVLGRGAGGYTF.

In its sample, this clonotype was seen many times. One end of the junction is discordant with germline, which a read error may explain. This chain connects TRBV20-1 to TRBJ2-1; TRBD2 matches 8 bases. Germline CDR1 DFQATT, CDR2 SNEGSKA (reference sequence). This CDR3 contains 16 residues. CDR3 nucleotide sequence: TGCAGTACTAGAGATAGCTGGACTAGCAGCTACAATGAGCAGTTCTTC. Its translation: CSTRDSWTSSYNEQFF.